These 5 T cell receptor beta chains share one sample of origin, sequenced in a study of cytomegalovirus exposure and HLA in healthy donors. PCR primers comprised 60 Vbeta and 13 Jbeta primers. Clones were sequenced by immunoSEQ multiplex PCR, and TCRdb holds only the in-frame ones, with some missing. This table lists over 50,000 clones. The sequencing input was PBMCs. These receptor sequences come from a man between 45 and 60 years old in good health and CMV-seropositive.

This sequence joins TRBV19 and TRBJ2-3; D gene uncertain. V lost 6 bases to trimming and J lost 0 bases, with 10 bases between them. Germline V gene lookup returns CDR1 LNHDA and CDR2 SQIVND (reference sequence). The CDR3 runs 14 residues. CDR3 DNA: TGTGCCAGTAGCCCCGCGAGAAGCACAGATACGCAGTATTTT. Translation gives CASSPARSTDTQYF.

This chain uses TRBV18 with TRBJ1-2; the D is unclear. Trimming removed 0 bases from V and 2 bases from J, with 10 bases in between. In germline, CDR1 is KGHSH, CDR2 LQKENI. The CDR3 has 15 amino acids. CDR3: CASSPPMGVNYGYTF. CDR3 sequence (DNA): TGTGCCAGCTCACCACCGATGGGAGTAAACTATGGCTACACCTTC. Full variable domain (missing parts from reference TRBV18 and TRBJ1-2): NAGVMQNPRHLVRRRGQEARLRCSPMKGHSHVYWYRQLPEEGLKFMVYLQKENIIDESGMPKERFSAEFPKEGPSILRIQQVVRGDSAAYFCASSPPMGVNYGYTFGSGTRLTVV.

The chain has TRBV10-1 and TRBJ2-7; 7 nucleotides line up with TRBD1. CDR3 length equals 15 residues. Germline CDR1 reads WNHNN; CDR2 reads SYGVQD (reference sequence). V shed 3 bases, J shed 4 bases, and the junction held 9 bases outside the gene matches. The CDR3 here is CASSEQGPPAYEQYF. CDR3 DNA sequence: TGCGCCAGCAGTGAACAGGGGCCTCCGGCGTACGAGCAGTACTTC.

The J gene is TRBJ2-7, the V gene TRBV6-6, with D possibly TRBD2 on 5 matching bases. The CDR3 covers 12 residues. The V end lost 5 bases, the J end lost 9 bases, and 14 bases lay between the germline ends. Per the germline V gene, CDR1 is MNHNY and CDR2 is SVGAGI (reference sequence). In nucleotides, the CDR3 is TGTGCCAGCAGTCAAACCCCTGAGGGGCAGTACTTC. This translates into CASSQTPEGQYF.

This chain links TRBV6-6 with TRBJ2-2, with D unclear. The CDR3 loop spans 16 amino acids. V was shortened by 6 bases and J by 3 bases, with 17 bases between the two germline ends. Germline CDR1 and CDR2: MNHNY and SVGAGI (reference sequence). CDR3 region: CASREPRGRHTGELFF. CDR3 coding DNA: TGTGCCAGCAGGGAGCCCCGAGGAAGACACACCGGGGAGCTGTTTTTT.